This T cell receptor beta chain was recovered during a study of T-cell reconstitution after alpha-beta-depleted transplantation in children. The TCRbeta library incorporated unique molecular identifiers. TCRdb fed the PCR reads into MiXCR, producing one record per CDR3 protein. The table records 450,000 to 550,000 distinct CDR3 sequences, 10% to 12% of them present only once. The germline V gene encodes CDR1 MGHRA and CDR2 YSYEKL. The V gene end was trimmed by 3 bases and the J gene end by 2 bases; junction bases not matched to a gene: 3. The CDR3 is 15 residues long. The study, taken as a whole, reports: At one year after transplant, newly produced T cells mostly accounted for T-cell counts and diversity.

A remark on this clonotype: The antigen remains unidentified.

Sequenced material: PBMCs, mostly from graft donor cells, taken 180 days after TCRalphabeta/CD19-depleted stem cell transplant. The receptor's source is a female patient aged 2-9 years who had a stem cell transplant for aplastic anemia, so the T cells may come from the graft donor. The genes are TRBV4-1 and TRBJ1-1, with 10 positions matching TRBD1. Written as DNA, the CDR3 is TGCGCCAGCAGCCAGGACAGGGGGTCCAACACTGAAGCTTTCTTT. Encoded protein: CASSQDRGSNTEAFF.